The 8 T cell receptor beta chains below all came from one sample that was sequenced in a study of blood T cell repertoires in COVID-19. The protocol was immunoSEQ multiplex PCR, while the TCRdb copy is restricted to in-frame clones and leaves out a portion. The data hold over 85,000 clones, with about 72% observed a single time. Sequenced: peripheral blood. The receptors come from a man between 60 and 75 years old with active or convalescent COVID-19.

V and J are TRBV29-1 and TRBJ2-5; possible D gene TRBD1, 5 bases. This CDR3 comprises 12 residues. The V end was cut by 7 bases, the J end by 0 bases, with 9 bases between. Per germline, CDR1 SQVTM and CDR2 ANQGSEA. DNA of the CDR3: TGCAGCGCGCGGACACACCAAGAGACCCAGTACTTC. It yields the protein CSARTHQETQYF. The whole variable domain, remainder taken from reference TRBV29-1 and TRBJ2-5, is SAVISQKPSRDICQRGTSLTIQCQVDSQVTMMFWYRQQPGQSLTLIATANQGSEATYESGFVIDKFPISRPNLTFSTLTVSNMSPEDSSIYLCSARTHQETQYFGPGTRLLVL.

This rearrangement joins TRBV29-1 to TRBJ2-1; D call uncertain. This CDR3 comprises 13 residues. Trimming took 4 bases from V and 0 from J, leaving 7 bases between them. Germline-derived CDR1 and CDR2 are SQVTM and ANQGSEA. The chain's CDR3 is CSVVYSSYNEQFF. CDR3 nucleotides: TGCAGCGTTGTGTACTCCTCCTACAATGAGCAGTTCTTC.

The V call is TRBV24-1, the J call TRBJ2-1; TRBD1 aligns across 8 bases. The V segment lost 2 bases and the J segment 4 bases; nucleotides outside the gene matches: 6. Germline CDR1 KGHDR, CDR2 SFDVKD. The CDR3 is made up of 16 amino acids. The CDR3, as DNA: TGTGCCACCAGTGATTCCGAGACAGGGGCATACAATGAGCAGTTCTTC. Translation gives CATSDSETGAYNEQFF.

This clone was picked up one time. V gene TRBV12-3 or TRBV12-4 combines with J gene TRBJ2-1, with 9 bases matching TRBD2. CDR3 length: 13 amino acids. The V segment lost 4 bases and the J segment 9 bases; nucleotides outside the gene matches: 4. The CDR3 sequence is CASSWREGGEQFF. CDR3 in DNA: TGTGCCAGCAGTTGGCGGGAGGGTGGTGAGCAGTTCTTC.

The J gene is TRBJ1-6, the V gene TRBV3-1 (or the pseudogene TRBV3-2), with 8 bases aligning to TRBD1. With 3 bases clipped from V and 7 bases from J, the junction kept 2 bases outside the gene matches. Germline V lookup: CDR1 LGHDT, CDR2 YNNKEL (reference sequence). The CDR3 sequence is 14 residues long. The CDR3, as DNA: TGTGCCAGCAGCCAGGACAGGGTGAATTCACCCCTCCACTTT. Residues: CASSQDRVNSPLHF.

The CDR3 loop reads CASTAGGPQHF. Written as DNA, the CDR3 is TGTGCCAGCACCGCCGGCGGGCCCCAGCATTTT. The J gene is TRBJ1-5, the V gene TRBV2; D not resolved. The V end was cut by 7 bases, the J end by 9 bases, with 10 bases between. Germline CDR1 and CDR2: SNHLY and FYNNEI. The CDR3 totals 11 residues.

This clone was detected only a few times. This chain uses TRBV7-2 with TRBJ1-1; 7 bases fit TRBD1. This CDR3 comprises 14 residues. V lost 2 bases, J lost 1 base, and 1 base stayed unmatched. The germline CDR1 and CDR2 sequences are SGHTA and FQGNSA. The CDR3 is CASSLQGGNTEAFF. CDR3 bases: TGTGCCAGCAGCTTACAGGGGGGGAACACTGAAGCTTTCTTT.

CDR3 sequence: CASSPAGEPYEQYV. The CDR3 region has the DNA TGCGCCAGCAGCCCCGCCGGGGAGCCATACGAGCAGTACGTC. The rearrangement joins TRBV5-1 to TRBJ2-7; tentative D call: TRBD2 (5 bases). CDR1 SGHRS and CDR2 YFSETQ come from the germline V gene. V was cut by 4 bases and J by 4 bases, with 15 bases left in between. The CDR3 extends over 14 amino acids.